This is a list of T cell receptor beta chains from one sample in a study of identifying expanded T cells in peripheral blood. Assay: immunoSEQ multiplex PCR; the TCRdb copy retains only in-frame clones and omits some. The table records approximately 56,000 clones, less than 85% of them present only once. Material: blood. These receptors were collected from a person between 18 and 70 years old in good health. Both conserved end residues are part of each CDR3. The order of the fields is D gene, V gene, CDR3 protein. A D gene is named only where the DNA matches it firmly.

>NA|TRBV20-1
CSATSPQEQFF
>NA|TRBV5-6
CASSFGQGTGEQYF
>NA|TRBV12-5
CASGLNTNYGYTF
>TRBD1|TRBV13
CASSLKTGGYQETQYF
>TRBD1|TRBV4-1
CASSQGTGEVGGYTF
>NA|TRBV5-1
CASSVGGEQFF
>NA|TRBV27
CASSLATSYNEQFF
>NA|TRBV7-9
CASRQYGPLNTGELFF
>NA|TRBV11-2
CASSSGQGLATDTQYF
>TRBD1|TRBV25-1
CASTWTGAYTEAFF
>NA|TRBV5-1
CASSLRGGSQPQHF
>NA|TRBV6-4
CASSVDGDTGELFF
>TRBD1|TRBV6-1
CASSGDRGFNEKLFF
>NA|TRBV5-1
CASSSQGKGELFF
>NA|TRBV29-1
CSVDREGVTDTQYF
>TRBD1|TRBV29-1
CSVPGGGTGGTGELFF